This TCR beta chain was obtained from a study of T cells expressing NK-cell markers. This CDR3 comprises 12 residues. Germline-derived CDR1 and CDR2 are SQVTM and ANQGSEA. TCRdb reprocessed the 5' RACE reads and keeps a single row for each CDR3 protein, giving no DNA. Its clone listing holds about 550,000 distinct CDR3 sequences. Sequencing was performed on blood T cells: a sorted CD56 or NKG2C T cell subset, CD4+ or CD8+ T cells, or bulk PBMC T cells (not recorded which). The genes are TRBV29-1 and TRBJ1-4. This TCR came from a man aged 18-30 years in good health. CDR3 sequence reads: CSVGEVDEKLFF.